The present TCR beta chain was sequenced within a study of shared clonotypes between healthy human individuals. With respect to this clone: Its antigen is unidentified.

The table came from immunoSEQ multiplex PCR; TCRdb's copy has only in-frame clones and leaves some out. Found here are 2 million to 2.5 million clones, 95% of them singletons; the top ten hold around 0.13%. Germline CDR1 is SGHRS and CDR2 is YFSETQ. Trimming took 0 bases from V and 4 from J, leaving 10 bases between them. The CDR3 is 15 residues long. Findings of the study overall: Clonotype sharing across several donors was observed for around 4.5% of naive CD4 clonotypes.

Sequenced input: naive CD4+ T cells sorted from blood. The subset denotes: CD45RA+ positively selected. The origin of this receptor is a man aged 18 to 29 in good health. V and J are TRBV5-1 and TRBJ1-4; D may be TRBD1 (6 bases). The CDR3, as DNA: TGCGCCAGCAGCTTGGGGGGGGCCGGTAATGAAAAACTGTTTTTT. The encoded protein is CASSLGGAGNEKLFF. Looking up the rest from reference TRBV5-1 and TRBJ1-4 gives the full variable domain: KAGVTQTPRYLIKTRGQQVTLSCSPISGHRSVSWYQQTPGQGLQFLFEYFSETQRNKGNFPGRFSGRQFSNSRSEMNVSTLELGDSALYLCASSLGGAGNEKLFFGSGTQLSVL.